The rows below give T cell receptor beta chains drawn from one sample of a study of cytomegalovirus exposure and HLA in healthy donors. Clones were read by immunoSEQ multiplex PCR, and TCRdb kept only the in-frame ones, dropping some. The sample contains tens of thousands of clones, roughly 95% of which appear only once. Sequenced sample: PBMCs. These receptors all come from a man aged 18 to 29 in good health and CMV-seropositive. The CDR3 runs from the conserved cysteine through the conserved F or W. A D gene is named only where the DNA matches it firmly. Clone size, where shown, is once, few, many, or a class for clones that have expanded.

>TRBV7-8|TRBJ1-5|TRBD1|few
CASSLTGTAWYQPQHF
TGTGCCAGCAGCTTAACCGGGACAGCTTGGTATCAGCCCCAGCATTTT
>TRBV27|TRBJ1-1|.|.
CASSRPGLNTEAFF
TGTGCCAGCAGTCGCCCAGGGCTGAACACTGAAGCTTTCTTT
>TRBV20-1|TRBJ2-1|.|.
CSVKNNEQFF
TGCAGTGTTAAAAACAATGAGCAGTTCTTC
>TRBV10-3|TRBJ2-7|TRBD1|.
CAISEYGQGSYEQYF
TGTGCCATCAGTGAGTACGGACAGGGGTCCTACGAGCAGTACTTC
>TRBV6-1|TRBJ2-7|TRBD2|.
CASRPREAGFYEQYF
TGTGCCAGCAGACCCCGGGAAGCGGGATTTTACGAGCAGTACTTC
>TRBV9|TRBJ2-1|TRBD1|.
CASSAPGQSSYNEQFF
TGTGCCAGCAGCGCACCGGGACAGAGCTCCTACAATGAGCAGTTCTTC
>TRBV11-2|TRBJ2-7|.|.
CASSQEDRFYEQYF
TGTGCCAGCAGCCAAGAAGACAGGTTCTACGAGCAGTACTTC
>TRBV11-1|TRBJ2-3|TRBD2|.
CASSLLAGYTDTQYF
TGTGCCAGCAGCTTACTAGCGGGATACACAGATACGCAGTATTTT
>TRBV7-2|TRBJ2-7|.|.
CASSPAPIFGTPYEQYF
TGTGCCAGCAGTCCGGCCCCCATCTTCGGGACTCCTTACGAGCAGTACTTC
>TRBV10-3|TRBJ2-4|TRBD1|.
CAISESDREDIQYF
TGTGCCATCAGTGAGTCCGACAGGGAAGACATTCAGTACTTC
>TRBV23-1|TRBJ2-1|TRBD1|.
CASTPRAGGNNNEQFF
TGCGCCAGCACTCCGCGGGCAGGGGGAAATAACAATGAGCAGTTCTTC
>TRBV5-4|TRBJ2-5|.|.
CASSPGETQETQYF
TGTGCCAGCAGCCCAGGTGAGACCCAAGAGACCCAGTACTTC